This TCR beta chain was profiled in a study of blood T cell repertoires in COVID-19. Generated by immunoSEQ multiplex PCR, the TCRdb table keeps only in-frame clones and is missing some. Seen here are about 310,000 clones, around 86% observed once, and the top ten hold 1%. From germline, CDR1 is LNHDA and CDR2 SQIVND (reference sequence). Trimming took off 4 bases at V and 2 bases at J, with 13 bases between the two ends. This CDR3 is built from 15 residues. Sequencing was carried out using peripheral blood. The sequence was collected from a man aged 50 to 60 with active or convalescent COVID-19. The rearrangement joins TRBV19 to TRBJ2-3; a possible D gene is TRBD1 (6 bases). CDR3 nucleotides: TGTGCCAGTAGTACACTTGGGGGCTTCACAGATACGCAGTATTTT. Translating it yields CASSTLGGFTDTQYF.